This is a list of T cell receptor beta chains from one sample in a study of high-grade serous ovarian cancer treatment subgroups. Repertoires were generated with immunoSEQ multiplex PCR, while TCRdb's copy carries only in-frame clones and drops some. The sample consists of approximately 1,800 clones, approximately 78% of them appearing once. Sequencing was carried out using tumor tissue. The receptors were gathered from a human donor with high-grade serous ovarian cancer. CDR3s include the opening cysteine and the closing phenylalanine or tryptophan. The D gene is left open where the match is weak. Size is omitted from some rows. Given values are once, few, many or a class for expanded clones.

D,size,V,J,DNA,CDR3
.,.,TRBV11-3,TRBJ2-7,TGTGCCAGCAGTTTCAAACGGACGGCCTCCGAGTACGAGCAGTACTTC,CASSFKRTASEYEQYF
TRBD1,.,TRBV5-4,TRBJ2-4,TGTGCCAGCAGCTCTCGGGACAGTTTAGCCAAAAACATTCAGTACTTC,CASSSRDSLAKNIQYF
.,.,TRBV6-5,TRBJ1-1,TGTGCCAGCAGCCCCAGCGGACAGGAAGCTTTCTTT,CASSPSGQEAFF
TRBD2,once,TRBV30,TRBJ2-4,TGTGCCTGGGCCCCCGGGACTAGCGGCCCAGGGAACATTCAGTACTTC,CAWAPGTSGPGNIQYF
.,.,TRBV6-5,TRBJ1-5,TGTGCCAGCAGTCCGGACAGAAATCAGCCCCAGCATTTT,CASSPDRNQPQHF
TRBD2,.,TRBV5-1,TRBJ2-2,TGCGCCAGCAGCAGCCCCGGGACTAGCTCTTACGATTCGAACACCGGGGAGCTGTTTTTT,CASSSPGTSSYDSNTGELFF
.,few,TRBV7-2,TRBJ1-2,TGTGCCAGCAGCTTAGAGTTGAGAGACTATGGCTACACCTTC,CASSLELRDYGYTF
TRBD2,once,TRBV7-3,TRBJ2-1,TGTGCCAGCAGCTTAGGGGGACTAGCGGGAGTTGAGCAGTTCTTC,CASSLGGLAGVEQFF
TRBD1,few,TRBV30,TRBJ1-4,TGTGCCTGGAGCCCTTACCAGGGGGCCGATGAAAAACTGTTTTTT,CAWSPYQGADEKLFF
.,.,TRBV2,TRBJ1-4,TGTGCCAGCAGTGAATTGCAGGGAACTAATGAAAAACTGTTTTTT,CASSELQGTNEKLFF
.,once,TRBV19,TRBJ1-5,TGTGCCAGTAGTCCCATTACCCTGGTTATACCAAGGGCTAAGGGCAATCAGCCCCAGCATTTT,CASSPITLVIPRAKGNQPQHF
.,.,TRBV5-4,TRBJ2-5,TGTGCCAGCAGCTTGGTTGGCCAGCAAGAGACCCAGTACTTC,CASSLVGQQETQYF
.,.,TRBV7-3,TRBJ2-3,TGTGCCAGCAGCGAAACTAGTGCCGGCGGCACAGATACGCAGTATTTT,CASSETSAGGTDTQYF
.,.,TRBV18,TRBJ2-6,TGTGCCAGCTCACCGATGGTCAGCCTCTCTGGGGCCAACGTCCTGACTTTC,CASSPMVSLSGANVLTF
.,once,TRBV10-3,TRBJ1-1,TGTGCCATCAGTGAGTCCTCGAACACTGAAGCTTTCTTT,CAISESSNTEAFF
.,once,TRBV7-3,TRBJ2-1,TGTGCCAGCAGCCCCTTACGGGCGGGACCCTACAATGAGCAGTTCTTC,CASSPLRAGPYNEQFF
.,.,TRBV9,TRBJ1-1,TGTGCCAGCAGCGTAGACTCTACGAACACTGAAGCTTTCTTT,CASSVDSTNTEAFF
.,.,TRBV19,TRBJ1-2,TGTGCCAGTAGTCGAACCTCGGGACAAGGCTACACCTTC,CASSRTSGQGYTF
TRBD1,.,TRBV25-1,TRBJ1-2,TGTGCCAGCAGTGCTTGGGACAGCTATCTTTATGGCTACACCTTC,CASSAWDSYLYGYTF
TRBD2,.,TRBV7-2,TRBJ2-5,TGTGCCAGCAGCTCGCGAACCGGGACTAGCGGGACTCAAGAGACCCAGTACTTC,CASSSRTGTSGTQETQYF
TRBD2,.,TRBV11-3,TRBJ2-5,TGTGCCAGCAGCCTCGGACTAGCGGGGGGAACACAAGAGACCCAGTACTTC,CASSLGLAGGTQETQYF
TRBD1,.,TRBV27,TRBJ2-5,TGTGCCAGCAGTGTGACAGGGGTTATGTGGCAAGAGACCCAGTACTTC,CASSVTGVMWQETQYF
.,.,TRBV5-1,TRBJ2-5,TGCGCCAGCAGCTTGGTTCCCAGCCAAGAGACCCAGTACTTC,CASSLVPSQETQYF
.,.,TRBV11-3,TRBJ1-1,TGTGCCAGCAGCTTCCGGACACCGTCCGAAGCTTTCTTT,CASSFRTPSEAFF
.,.,TRBV5-8,TRBJ1-2,TGTGCCAGCCCGGTTGGGTTTGCTAACTATGGCTACACCTTC,CASPVGFANYGYTF
.,.,TRBV4-1,TRBJ1-2,TGCGCCAGCAGCCAACCACCCAGCAGGCCTAACTATGGCTACACCTTC,CASSQPPSRPNYGYTF
TRBD1,.,TRBV18,TRBJ2-4,TGTGCCAGCTCCCCGGGAAGGACAGGGGAATCTTTGGTAAACATTCAGTACTTC,CASSPGRTGESLVNIQYF
.,.,TRBV19,TRBJ1-1,TGTGCCAGTAGTCCGTCGACAGCCTACACTGAAGCTTTCTTT,CASSPSTAYTEAFF
.,.,TRBV10-3,TRBJ2-3,TGTGCCATCAGTGAGTCGACTCGGTGGGACTCAGCGGCTTTGAGCACAGATACGCAGTATTTT,CAISESTRWDSAALSTDTQYF
.,.,TRBV11-3,TRBJ1-1,TGTGCCAGCAGCTTAGGGGCACGGCCGGAGGGTACTGAAGCTTTCTTT,CASSLGARPEGTEAFF
.,.,TRBV9,TRBJ1-1,TGTGCCAGCAGCGAGGGGGATGAAGCTTTCTTT,CASSEGDEAFF
.,.,TRBV9,TRBJ1-2,TGTGCCAGCAGCGTAGGGAGCACTTCATGGAACTATGGCTACACCTTC,CASSVGSTSWNYGYTF
TRBD2,.,TRBV5-6,TRBJ2-3,TGTGCCAGCAGTAGTGTTGCGGGAGGGGGAAATACGCAGTATTTT,CASSSVAGGGNTQYF
.,.,TRBV5-6,TRBJ2-7,TGTGCCAGCCACAGTGCCCTCTCCTACGAGCAGTACTTC,CASHSALSYEQYF
.,.,TRBV5-8,TRBJ2-5,TGTGCCAGCAGCTTGTGGCCAGGGCAAGAGACCCAGTACTTC,CASSLWPGQETQYF
.,.,TRBV28,TRBJ2-1,TGTGCCAGCAGTGGGGCGGGCAGGTACAATGAGCAGTTCTTC,CASSGAGRYNEQFF